This record looks at one T cell receptor beta chain sequence and its context. As yet, its antigen is unknown. TCRdb's table, derived via immunoSEQ multiplex PCR, lists solely in-frame clones and lacks some. The data contain almost 35,000 clones, approximately 80% of them seen just once; the ten biggest clones take up approximately 11%. CDR1 and CDR2 (germline): SGHVS, FQNEAQ. CDR3 length: 16 residues. The germline V and J ends were trimmed by 3 bases and 0 bases, with 9 bases remaining between them. These data come from a study of OX40 agonist ivuxolimab in advanced cancers. Study-level background: An agonistic human IgG2 monoclonal antibody against OX40 (CD134) was given. Study conclusions and caveats: There were, on average, more expanded clones in CD8+ T cells than in CD4+. At doses 0.1 to 3.0 mg/kg, CD4+ and CD8+ clones expanded.

Material: CD4+ or CD8+ T cells sorted from blood, obtained in a trial of the OX40 agonist ivuxolimab. The chain recombines TRBV7-8 with TRBJ2-6; D gene unclear. This clonotype was obtained from an adult with an advanced solid tumor such as melanoma, head and neck, liver or kidney cancer. CDR3 sequence reads: CASSLVSSSGANVLTF. In DNA form, the CDR3 reads TGTGCCAGCAGCTTGGTCTCGAGCTCTGGGGCCAACGTCCTGACTTTC.